This paragraph covers one T cell receptor (beta chain) sequence. Per the germline V gene, CDR1 is MGHRA and CDR2 is YSYEKL. Trimming shortened V by 4 bases and J by 0 bases, and 15 bases separated the two germline ends. The CDR3 is 16 residues long. The sample is drawn from a study of blood T cell repertoires in COVID-19. Study as a whole: COVID-19 samples from acute and convalescent phases originated in the United States, Italy and Spain.

Profiling relied on immunoSEQ multiplex PCR, and the TCRdb table lists in-frame clones only, not all of them. The sample includes 250,000 or so clones, approximately 90% of them seen just once. Sequenced: PBMCs or T cells enriched from blood (not recorded which). This TCR was sampled from a man between 40 and 49 years old who had been exposed to COVID-19. The chain carries TRBV4-1 and TRBJ1-1, with D perhaps TRBD1 (5 bases). The CDR3 sequence is CASSRGLRQLNTEAFF. The CDR3 DNA reads TGCGCCAGCAGCCGGGGTTTGAGACAGCTGAACACTGAAGCTTTCTTT.